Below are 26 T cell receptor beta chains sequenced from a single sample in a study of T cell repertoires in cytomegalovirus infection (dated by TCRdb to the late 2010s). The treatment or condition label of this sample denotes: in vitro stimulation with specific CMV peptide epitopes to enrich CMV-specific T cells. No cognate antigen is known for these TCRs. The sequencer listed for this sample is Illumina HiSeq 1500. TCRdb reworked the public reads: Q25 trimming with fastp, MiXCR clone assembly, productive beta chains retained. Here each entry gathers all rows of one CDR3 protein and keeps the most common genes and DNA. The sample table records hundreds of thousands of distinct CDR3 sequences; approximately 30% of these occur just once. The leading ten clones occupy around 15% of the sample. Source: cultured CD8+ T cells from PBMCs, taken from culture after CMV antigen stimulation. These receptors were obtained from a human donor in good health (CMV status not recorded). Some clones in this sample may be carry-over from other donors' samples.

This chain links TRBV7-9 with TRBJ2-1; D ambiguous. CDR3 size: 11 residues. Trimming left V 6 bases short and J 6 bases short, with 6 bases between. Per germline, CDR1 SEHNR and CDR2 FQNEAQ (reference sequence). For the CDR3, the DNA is TGTGCCAGCAGGGAGATCAATGAGCAGTTCTTC. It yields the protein CASREINEQFF.

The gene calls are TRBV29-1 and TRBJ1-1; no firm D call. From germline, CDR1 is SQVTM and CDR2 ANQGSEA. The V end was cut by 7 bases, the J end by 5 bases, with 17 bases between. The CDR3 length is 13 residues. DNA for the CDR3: TGCAGCGCGGACGGTTACCTTGGGACTGAAGCTTTCTTT. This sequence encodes CSADGYLGTEAFF.

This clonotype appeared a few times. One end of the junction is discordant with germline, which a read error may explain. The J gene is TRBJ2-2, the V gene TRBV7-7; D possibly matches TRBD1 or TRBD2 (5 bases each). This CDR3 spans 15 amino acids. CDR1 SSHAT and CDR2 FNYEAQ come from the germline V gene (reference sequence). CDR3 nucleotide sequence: TGTGCTAGCAGCTTGGGACCTCCGAACACCGGGGAGCTGTTTTTT. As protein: CASSLGPPNTGELFF.

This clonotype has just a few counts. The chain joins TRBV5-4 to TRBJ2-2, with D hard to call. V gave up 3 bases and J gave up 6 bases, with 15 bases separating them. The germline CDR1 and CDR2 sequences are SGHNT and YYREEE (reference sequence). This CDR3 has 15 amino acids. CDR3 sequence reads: CASSSTDGLPGELFF. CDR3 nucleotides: TGTGCCAGCAGCTCTACCGATGGCCTGCCCGGGGAGCTGTTTTTT.

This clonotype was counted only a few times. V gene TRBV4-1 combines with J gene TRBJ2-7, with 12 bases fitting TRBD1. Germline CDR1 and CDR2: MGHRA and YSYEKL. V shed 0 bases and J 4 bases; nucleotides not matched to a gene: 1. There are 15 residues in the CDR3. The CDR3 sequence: CASSQEGQGAYEQYF. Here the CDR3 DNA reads TGCGCCAGCAGCCAAGAGGGACAGGGGGCTTACGAGCAGTACTTC.

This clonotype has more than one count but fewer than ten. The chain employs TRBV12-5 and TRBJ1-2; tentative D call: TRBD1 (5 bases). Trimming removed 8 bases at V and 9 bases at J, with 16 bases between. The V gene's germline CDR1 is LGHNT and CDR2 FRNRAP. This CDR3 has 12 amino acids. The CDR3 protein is CASTQGASSYTF. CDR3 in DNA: TGTGCTAGTACCCAGGGAGCCAGCAGCTACACCTTC.

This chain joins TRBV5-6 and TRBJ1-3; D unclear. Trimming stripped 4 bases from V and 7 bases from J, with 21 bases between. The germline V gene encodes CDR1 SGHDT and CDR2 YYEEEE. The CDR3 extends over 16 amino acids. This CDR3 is CASSPGSLPGGNTIYF. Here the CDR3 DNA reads TGTGCCAGCAGCCCTGGTTCGTTGCCGGGAGGGAACACCATATATTTT.

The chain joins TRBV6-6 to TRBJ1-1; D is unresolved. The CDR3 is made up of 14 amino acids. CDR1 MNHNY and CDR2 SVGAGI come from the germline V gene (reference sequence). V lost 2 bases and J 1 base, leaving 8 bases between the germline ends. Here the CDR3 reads CASSYAGTNTEAFF. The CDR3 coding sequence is TGTGCCAGCAGTTACGCTGGAACGAACACTGAAGCTTTCTTT.

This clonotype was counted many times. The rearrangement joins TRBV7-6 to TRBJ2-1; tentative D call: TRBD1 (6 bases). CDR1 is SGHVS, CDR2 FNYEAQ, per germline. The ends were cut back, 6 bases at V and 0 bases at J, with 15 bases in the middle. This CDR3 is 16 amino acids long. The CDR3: CASSPLDRISYNEQFF. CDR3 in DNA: TGTGCCAGCAGTCCCCTTGACAGGATCTCCTACAATGAGCAGTTCTTC.

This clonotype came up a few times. CDR3 region: CASSKEVEPIRQATEAFF. The CDR3 region has the DNA TGTGCCAGCAGTAAGGAGGTGGAACCGATTCGTCAGGCCACTGAAGCTTTCTTT. The rearrangement links TRBV6-9 to TRBJ1-1; no clear D. The V and J ends lost 5 bases and 4 bases respectively, with 26 bases between them. The germline V gene encodes CDR1 MNHGY and CDR2 SVAAGI. CDR3 length equals 18 residues.

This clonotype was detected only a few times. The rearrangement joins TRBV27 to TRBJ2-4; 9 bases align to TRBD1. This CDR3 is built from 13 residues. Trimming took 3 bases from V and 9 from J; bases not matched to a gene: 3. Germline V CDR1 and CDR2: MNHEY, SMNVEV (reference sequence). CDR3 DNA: TGTGCCAGCAGTTTCGGACAGGGGAGCATTCAGTACTTC. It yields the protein CASSFGQGSIQYF.

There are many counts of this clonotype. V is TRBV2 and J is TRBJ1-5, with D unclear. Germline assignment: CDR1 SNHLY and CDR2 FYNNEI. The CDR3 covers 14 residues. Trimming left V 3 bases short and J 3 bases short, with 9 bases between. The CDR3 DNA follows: TGTGCCAGCAGTGAGGGCCAGTTCAATCAGCCCCAGCATTTT. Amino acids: CASSEGQFNQPQHF.

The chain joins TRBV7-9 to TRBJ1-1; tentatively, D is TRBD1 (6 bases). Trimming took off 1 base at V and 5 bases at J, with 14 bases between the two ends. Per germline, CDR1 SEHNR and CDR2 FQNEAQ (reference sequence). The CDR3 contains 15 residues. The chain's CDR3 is CASSLVQGPRTEAFF. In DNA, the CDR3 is TGTGCCAGCAGCTTAGTCCAGGGGCCGAGGACTGAAGCTTTCTTT.

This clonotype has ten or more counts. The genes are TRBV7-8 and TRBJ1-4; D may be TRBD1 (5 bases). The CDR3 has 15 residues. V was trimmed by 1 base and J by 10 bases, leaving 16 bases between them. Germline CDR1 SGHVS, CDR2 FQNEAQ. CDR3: CASSLEGAGFGKLFF. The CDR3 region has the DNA TGTGCCAGCAGCTTAGAAGGGGCGGGGTTTGGAAAACTGTTTTTT.

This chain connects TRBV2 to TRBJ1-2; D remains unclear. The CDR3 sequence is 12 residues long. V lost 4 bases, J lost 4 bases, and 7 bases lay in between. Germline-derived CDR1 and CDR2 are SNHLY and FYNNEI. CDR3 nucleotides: TGTGCCAGCAGTGGTCAGTTCTATGGCTACACCTTC. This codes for CASSGQFYGYTF.

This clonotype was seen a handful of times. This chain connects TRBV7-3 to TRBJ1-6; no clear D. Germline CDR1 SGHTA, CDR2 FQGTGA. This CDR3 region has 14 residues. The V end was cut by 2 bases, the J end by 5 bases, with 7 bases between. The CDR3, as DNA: TGTGCCAGCAGCTTAGGCTTTGATAATTCACCCCTCCACTTT. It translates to CASSLGFDNSPLHF.

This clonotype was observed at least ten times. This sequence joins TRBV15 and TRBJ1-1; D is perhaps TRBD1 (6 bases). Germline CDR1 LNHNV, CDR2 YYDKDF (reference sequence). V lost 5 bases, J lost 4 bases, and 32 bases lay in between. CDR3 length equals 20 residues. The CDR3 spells CATSPEPHLTGTVDSTEAFF. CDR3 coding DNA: TGTGCCACCAGCCCTGAACCCCATTTAACAGGGACGGTGGATTCCACTGAAGCTTTCTTT.

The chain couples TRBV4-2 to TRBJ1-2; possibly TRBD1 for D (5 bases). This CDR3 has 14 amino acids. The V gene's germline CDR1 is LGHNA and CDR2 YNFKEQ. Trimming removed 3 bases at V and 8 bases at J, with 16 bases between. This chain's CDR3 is CASSHISGGRGYTF. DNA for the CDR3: TGTGCCAGCAGCCATATTTCGGGGGGAAGGGGCTACACCTTC.

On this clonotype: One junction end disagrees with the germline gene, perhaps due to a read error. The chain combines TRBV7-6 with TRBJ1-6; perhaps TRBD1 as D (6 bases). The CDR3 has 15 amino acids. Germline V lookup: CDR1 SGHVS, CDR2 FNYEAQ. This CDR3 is CAGSPRSQGNSPLHF. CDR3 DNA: TGTGCCGGCAGCCCCAGAAGTCAGGGGAATTCACCCCTCCACTTT.

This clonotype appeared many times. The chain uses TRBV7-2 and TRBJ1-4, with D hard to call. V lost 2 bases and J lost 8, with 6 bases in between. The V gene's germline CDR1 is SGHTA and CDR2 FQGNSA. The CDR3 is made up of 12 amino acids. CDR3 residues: CASSLYYEKLFF. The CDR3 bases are TGTGCCAGCAGCTTATATTACGAAAAACTGTTTTTT. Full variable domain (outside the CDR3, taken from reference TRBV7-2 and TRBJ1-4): GAGVSQSPSNKVTEKGKDVELRCDPISGHTALYWYRQSLGQGLEFLIYFQGNSAPDKSGLPSDRFSAERTGGSVSTLTIQRTQQEDSAVYLCASSLYYEKLFFGSGTQLSVL.

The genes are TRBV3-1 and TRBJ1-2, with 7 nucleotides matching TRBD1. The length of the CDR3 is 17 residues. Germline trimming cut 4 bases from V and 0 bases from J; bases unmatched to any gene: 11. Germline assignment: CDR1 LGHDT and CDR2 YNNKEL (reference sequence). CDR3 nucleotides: TGTGCCAGCAGCCCCCACAGGGGACTTGACGCTAACTATGGCTACACCTTC. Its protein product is CASSPHRGLDANYGYTF.

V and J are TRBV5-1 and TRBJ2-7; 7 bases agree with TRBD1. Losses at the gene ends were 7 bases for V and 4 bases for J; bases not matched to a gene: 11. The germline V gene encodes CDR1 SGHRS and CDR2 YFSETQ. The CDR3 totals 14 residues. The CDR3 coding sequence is TGCGCCAGCGGCGACCGGGACAGTAATTACGAGCAGTACTTC. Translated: CASGDRDSNYEQYF.

CDR3 in amino acids: CASSAGRAVNEKLFF. The CDR3 bases are TGTGCCAGCAGTGCTGGCAGGGCCGTAAATGAAAAACTGTTTTTT. V is TRBV12-3 or TRBV12-4 and J is TRBJ1-4, with TRBD1 as a possible D gene (5 bases). The CDR3 extends over 15 amino acids. V was clipped by 5 bases and J by 5 bases, with 15 bases between them.

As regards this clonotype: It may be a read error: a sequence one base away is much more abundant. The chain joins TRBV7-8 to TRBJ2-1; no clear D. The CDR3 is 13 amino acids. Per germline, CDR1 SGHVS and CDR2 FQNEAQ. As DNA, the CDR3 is TGTGCCGGCAGCAGAGAAGGCCCAGAGGAGCAGTTCTTC. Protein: CAGSREGPEEQFF.

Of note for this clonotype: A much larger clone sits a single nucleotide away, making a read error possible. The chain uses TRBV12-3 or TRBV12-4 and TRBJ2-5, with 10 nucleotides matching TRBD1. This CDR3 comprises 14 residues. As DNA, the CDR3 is TGTGTCAGCAGGGGGGACAGGGGTGGAGAGACCCAGTACTTC. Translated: CVSRGDRGGETQYF.

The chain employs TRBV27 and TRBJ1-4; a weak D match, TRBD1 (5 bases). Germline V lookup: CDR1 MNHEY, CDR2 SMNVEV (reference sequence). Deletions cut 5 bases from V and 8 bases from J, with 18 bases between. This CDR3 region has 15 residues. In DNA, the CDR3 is TGTGCCAGCAGTCCCGACCGGGGGGGACTAGAAAAACTGTTTTTT. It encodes CASSPDRGGLEKLFF.